The entry that follows covers one T cell receptor (beta chain) sequence. Its antigen remains unidentified. Assay used: immunoSEQ multiplex PCR; TCRdb lists only in-frame clones, some missing. The sample includes about 170,000 clones, roughly nine tenths seen only once; the top ten take less than 3.5%. Germline CDR1 and CDR2: LGHNA and YSLEER. The CDR3 is 21 amino acids. The V gene end was trimmed by 2 bases and the J gene end by 0 bases; junction bases not matched to a gene: 16. The sample comes from a study of cytomegalovirus exposure and HLA in healthy donors. Study findings and constraints: Specificity for CMV antigens was confirmed in vitro for a few of the CMV-associated chains. Whilst most TCR sequences proved rare, a subset of public TCRs occurred across many donors.

The chain carries TRBV4-3 and TRBJ2-6; the match to TRBD2 covers 7 bases. Material: PBMCs. This clonotype was sampled from a man aged 18 to 29 in good health and CMV-seropositive. This CDR3 is CASSQTPRASGFISGANVLTF. CDR3 bases: TGCGCCAGCAGCCAAACACCACGGGCTAGCGGATTCATCTCTGGGGCCAACGTCCTGACTTTC.